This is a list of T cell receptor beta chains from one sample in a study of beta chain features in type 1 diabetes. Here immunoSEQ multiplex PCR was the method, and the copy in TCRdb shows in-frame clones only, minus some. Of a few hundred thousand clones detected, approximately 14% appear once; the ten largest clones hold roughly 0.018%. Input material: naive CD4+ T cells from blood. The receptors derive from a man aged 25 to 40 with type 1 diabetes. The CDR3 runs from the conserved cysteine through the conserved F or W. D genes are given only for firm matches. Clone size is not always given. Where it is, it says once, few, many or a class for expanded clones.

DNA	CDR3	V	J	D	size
TGTGCCAGCAGCCACGCGCCGGGACTACCCTACGAGCAGTACTTC	CASSHAPGLPYEQYF	TRBV4-2	TRBJ2-7	TRBD2	.
TGCGCCAGCAGCTTGCCGGTGGTAGGGGGCACAGATACGCAGTATTTT	CASSLPVVGGTDTQYF	TRBV5-1	TRBJ2-3	.	few
TGCGCCAGCAGCCAAGTGGTCCTAGCGGGAGCCTACAATGAGCAGTTCTTC	CASSQVVLAGAYNEQFF	TRBV4-3	TRBJ2-1	TRBD2	few
TGTGCCAGCAGCCGGACAGTCACTGAAGCTTTCTTT	CASSRTVTEAFF	TRBV2	TRBJ1-1	.	few
TGTGCCAGCAGTCAGCGGGGTAATCAGCCCCAGCATTTT	CASSQRGNQPQHF	TRBV27	TRBJ1-5	.	.
TGTGCCAGCAGCTCCACCCCCAGAGATACGCAGTATTTT	CASSSTPRDTQYF	TRBV7-2	TRBJ2-3	.	few
TGCGCCAGCAGCCAAGGACAGTTCTCTGGGGCCAACGTCCTGACTTTC	CASSQGQFSGANVLTF	TRBV4-3	TRBJ2-6	.	.
TGTGCCAGCAGCCCTACAGACAGTATGAACACTGAAGCTTTCTTT	CASSPTDSMNTEAFF	TRBV5-4	TRBJ1-1	.	.
TGTGCCAGCAGCCAAGGGGGGCTGAGGGAGGCCAAAAACATTCAGTACTTC	CASSQGGLREAKNIQYF	TRBV14	TRBJ2-4	.	few
TGTGCCAGCTCACCCAAGACTAGCGGGACCCACGAGCAGTACTTC	CASSPKTSGTHEQYF	TRBV18	TRBJ2-7	TRBD2	few
TGTGCCAGCGTTAACTACGGCTATGGCTACACCTTC	CASVNYGYGYTF	TRBV28	TRBJ1-2	.	few
TGTGCCAGCAGCCAAGAAGTTGGACTAGCGGGAACTGAGCAGTTCTTC	CASSQEVGLAGTEQFF	TRBV14	TRBJ2-1	TRBD2	few
TGTGCCATCAGTGCAACAGGGGTAGCGAGCGGGGAGCTGTTTTTT	CAISATGVASGELFF	TRBV10-3	TRBJ2-2	TRBD1	.
TGTGCCAGCTCCTTAAAGCGTGGGGATACGCAGTATTTT	CASSLKRGDTQYF	TRBV6-5	TRBJ2-3	.	few
TGTGCCAGCAGCCCCCCGTCCCAAGAGACCCAGTACTTC	CASSPPSQETQYF	TRBV27	TRBJ2-5	.	.
TGTGCCAGCAGCTTGGGACTAGCGGGAGTAGGAGAGACCCAGTACTTC	CASSLGLAGVGETQYF	TRBV7-3	TRBJ2-5	TRBD2	.
TGTGCCAGCAAGCGGACAGTCGAGGGTGGCTACACCTTC	CASKRTVEGGYTF	TRBV7-2	TRBJ1-2	.	.
TGTGCCAGCAGCTCCCGACTAAGCTACACCGGGGAGCTGTTTTTT	CASSSRLSYTGELFF	TRBV9	TRBJ2-2	.	few
TGTGCCGTCACCCAAGAGGCCCGGGTGGCGCAGTATTTT	CAVTQEARVAQYF	TRBV2	TRBJ2-3	.	few
TGTGCCACCAGCAGAGCAAGGGAGTTGAGCGGCTACACCTTC	CATSRARELSGYTF	TRBV15	TRBJ1-2	.	few
TGCGCCAGTCATAGCGGCGCAGCGGGAGGGCATGAGCAGTTCTTC	CASHSGAAGGHEQFF	TRBV5-1	TRBJ2-1	TRBD2	.
TGTGCCAGCAGTTTGATGGGGGCGGACTACGAGCAGTACTTC	CASSLMGADYEQYF	TRBV27	TRBJ2-7	.	.
TGTGCCAGTAGTAGGACTAGCGGGCACAATGAGCAGTTCTTC	CASSRTSGHNEQFF	TRBV19	TRBJ2-1	TRBD2	.
TGTGCCAGCAGTCAACCGGGACAGGGTTTCTATGGCTACACCTTC	CASSQPGQGFYGYTF	TRBV2	TRBJ1-2	TRBD1	.
TGTGCCACCAGCAGATCTTGGACAGGTCCTAGCACAGATACGCAGTATTTT	CATSRSWTGPSTDTQYF	TRBV15	TRBJ2-3	TRBD1	.
TGTGCCAGCAGCTTAACCATAGGGACTAGCGTCTACAATGAGCAGTTCTTC	CASSLTIGTSVYNEQFF	TRBV7-9	TRBJ2-1	TRBD2	.
TGTGCCAGCTCACTTGGCAGCACTATGAACACTGAAGCTTTCTTT	CASSLGSTMNTEAFF	TRBV18	TRBJ1-1	.	.
TGCAGCGTTTTGACTAGCGGGAGGGAGACCCAGTACTTC	CSVLTSGRETQYF	TRBV29-1	TRBJ2-5	TRBD2	.
TGTGCCAGCAGTTCATCAGACAGGGGGTACTACAATGAGCAGTTCTTC	CASSSSDRGYYNEQFF	TRBV28	TRBJ2-1	TRBD1	.
TGTGCCAGCAGTGAATGGGGGGATGAGCAGTTCTTC	CASSEWGDEQFF	TRBV2	TRBJ2-1	.	few
TGTGCCAGCAGCTTAGGGGCCGGCGCTACCAACACTGAAGCTTTCTTT	CASSLGAGATNTEAFF	TRBV7-2	TRBJ1-1	.	.
TGTGCCAGCAGTTTAGCCCTTAATCAGGAGACCCAGTACTTC	CASSLALNQETQYF	TRBV11-1	TRBJ2-5	.	few